This record looks at one TCR beta chain sequence and its context. This sample is drawn from a study of blood T cell repertoires in COVID-19. Methods used by the authors: Amplification of reference gene primers provided the estimated nucleated cell counts. TCRdb's table, derived via immunoSEQ multiplex PCR, lists solely in-frame clones and lacks some. Clonal size and the V and J genes are those of that table, whereas D and trimming came from the DNA. This table holds 80,000 to 100,000 clones, about 80% found once. This CDR3 is 12 amino acids long. V was cut by 4 bases and J by 8 bases, with 9 bases left in between.

The sequenced sample was peripheral blood. The origin of this receptor is a human donor in a cohort sampled during active COVID-19. This chain connects TRBV12-3 or TRBV12-4 to TRBJ2-1, with no clear D. CDR3 amino acids: CASSSVRDEQFF. The CDR3 region has the DNA TGTGCCAGCAGTTCCGTTCGGGATGAGCAGTTCTTC.